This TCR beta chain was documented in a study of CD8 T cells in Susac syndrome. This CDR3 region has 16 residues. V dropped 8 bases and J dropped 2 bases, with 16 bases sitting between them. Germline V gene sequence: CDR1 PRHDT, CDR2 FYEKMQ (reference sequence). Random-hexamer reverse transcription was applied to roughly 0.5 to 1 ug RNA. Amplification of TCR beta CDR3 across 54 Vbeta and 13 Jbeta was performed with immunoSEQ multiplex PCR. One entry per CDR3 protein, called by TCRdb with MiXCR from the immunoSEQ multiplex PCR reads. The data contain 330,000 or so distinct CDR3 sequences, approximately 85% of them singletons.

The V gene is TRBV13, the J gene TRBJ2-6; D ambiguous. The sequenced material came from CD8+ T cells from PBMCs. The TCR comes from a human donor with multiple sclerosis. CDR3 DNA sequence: TGTGCCAGCGCTTCAGGCAGGATGGCTGGGGCCAACGTCCTGACTTTC. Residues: CASASGRMAGANVLTF.